This T cell receptor (beta chain) was identified during a study of T cell repertoires in cytomegalovirus infection. Comment on this clonotype: The antigen remains unidentified.

TCRdb fed the reads into MiXCR, producing one record per CDR3 protein. The data show roughly 800,000 distinct CDR3 sequences, with roughly 28% seen just once and around 13% held by the top ten. The junction had 14 bases not matched to a gene; V was cut back by 0 bases and J by 9 bases. The germline V gene has CDR1 SQVTM and CDR2 ANQGSEA. This CDR3 is built from 16 residues. This chain uses TRBV29-1 with TRBJ2-1, with 7 bases lining up with TRBD1. Sequencing used cultured CD8+ T cells from PBMCs, obtained from culture after CMV antigen stimulation. The origin of this receptor is a human donor in good health (CMV status not recorded). Some clones in this sample may be carry-over from other donors' samples. This chain's CDR3 is CSVEDPGQVMGSEQFF. The DNA for the CDR3 is TGCAGCGTTGAAGATCCCGGACAGGTTATGGGGAGTGAGCAGTTCTTC.